Detailed here is one TCR beta chain. Its specificity is unknown. This CDR3 has 16 residues. V was clipped by 7 bases and J by 4 bases; unmatched bases: 13. Germline CDR1 is SGDLS and CDR2 is YYNGEE. The data are from a study of shared clonotypes between healthy human individuals. Study results and limitations: Non-shared clonotypes showed lower generation probabilities than clonotypes common to all four donors.

The authors ran the assay at deep level. Splitting of each subset's genomic DNA was done evenly across several immunoSEQ plates. Profiling relied on immunoSEQ multiplex PCR, and the TCRdb table lists in-frame clones only, not all of them. Of around 2.5 million clones in the sample, 80% to 95% are singletons; the top ten hold about 0.38%. The sample consisted of naive CD4+ T cells from PBMCs. Subset here: CD45RA+ positively selected. The V and J genes are TRBV9 and TRBJ2-7, with 11 bases matching TRBD2. This clonotype was sampled from a young man in good health. Some clones in this sample may be carry-over from other donors' samples. CDR3 coding DNA: TGTGCCAGCCCACCCCCACTAGCGGGAGATTATTACGAGCAGTACTTC. Translation gives CASPPPLAGDYYEQYF.